This TCR beta chain was captured by sequencing in a study of response to subunit inactivated influenza vaccine. Study-level points and caveats: Authors proposed each seasonal influenza vaccination draws in few new T cells.

CDR3 length: 11 amino acids. Germline CDR1 is SGHTA and CDR2 is FQGNSA. V lost 5 bases and J 8 bases, leaving 7 bases between the germline ends. TCRdb processed the RT-PCR reads anew with MiXCR; each CDR3 protein has one entry. The repertoire includes a few hundred thousand distinct CDR3 sequences, 14% of them detected once, and around 10% sits in the top ten. This clonotype was detected a few times. The target antigen is unknown. The receptor comes from a middle-aged man who received an inactivated influenza vaccine. Source: PBMCs from blood, taken 11 to 12 days after vaccination. The chain carries TRBV7-2 and TRBJ2-1, with TRBD2 as a possible D gene (5 bases). This CDR3 is CASSPGYEQFF. In DNA, the CDR3 is TGTGCCAGCAGCCCGGGGTATGAGCAGTTCTTC.